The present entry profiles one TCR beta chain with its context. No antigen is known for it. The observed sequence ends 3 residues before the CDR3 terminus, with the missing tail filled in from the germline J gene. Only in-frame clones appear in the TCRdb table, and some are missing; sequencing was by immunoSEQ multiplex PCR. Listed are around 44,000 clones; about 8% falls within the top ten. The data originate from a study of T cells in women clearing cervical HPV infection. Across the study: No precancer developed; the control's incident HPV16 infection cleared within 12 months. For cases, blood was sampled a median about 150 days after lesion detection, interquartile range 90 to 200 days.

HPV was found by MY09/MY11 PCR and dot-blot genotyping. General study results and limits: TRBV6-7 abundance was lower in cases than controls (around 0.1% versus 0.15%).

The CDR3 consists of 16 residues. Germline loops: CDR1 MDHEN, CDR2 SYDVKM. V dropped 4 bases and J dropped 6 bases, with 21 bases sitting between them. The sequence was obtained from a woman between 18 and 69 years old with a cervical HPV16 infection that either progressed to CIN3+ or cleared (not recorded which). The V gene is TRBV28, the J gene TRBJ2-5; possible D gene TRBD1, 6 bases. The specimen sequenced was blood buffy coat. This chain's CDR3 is CASSSPTPGVSKTQYF. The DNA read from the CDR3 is TGTGCCAGCAGTTCCCCCACTCCAGGGGTCAGCAAGACC.